Each of the 15 T cell receptor beta chains below was sequenced from the same sample in a study of tumor and adjacent non-tumor tissue in lung cancer. A modified ARM-PCR protocol with three rounds of nested PCR amplified TCRbeta. TCRdb reprocessed the multiplex PCR reads with MiXCR, giving one entry per CDR3 protein. In the table there are under 150,000 distinct CDR3 sequences, roughly 66% of which are singletons. This sample's RNA came from whole unsorted tissue. Sequenced: lung tumor tissue. Receptors were obtained from a man in his 60s with small cell lung cancer.

To note about this clonotype: Compared with germline, one end of the junction differs, possibly owing to a read error. The chain uses TRBV20-1 and TRBJ1-5, with D unresolved. CDR3 length equals 14 residues. Per germline, CDR1 DFQATT and CDR2 SNEGSKA (reference sequence). The CDR3 coding sequence is TGCTGTGCTAGGCTGAGAGGCAGCAATCAGCCCCAGCATTTT. This codes for CCARLRGSNQPQHF.

V is TRBV2 and J is TRBJ2-5; possibly TRBD1 for D (6 bases). Trimming cost V 6 bases and J 3 bases, with 11 bases left between them. Germline CDR1 SNHLY, CDR2 FYNNEI. This CDR3 has 13 amino acids. This CDR3 reads CASSAGQKETQYF. The DNA for the CDR3 is TGTGCCAGCAGCGCAGGACAGAAAGAGACCCAGTACTTC.

This clonotype was seen only once. A read error may account for a junction end that differs from germline. CDR3 region: CASSQETGVGEQSF. The CDR3 DNA is TGCGCCAGTAGCCAAGAGACGGGAGTTGGTGAGCAGTCCTTC. This chain joins TRBV4-1 and TRBJ2-1; D may be TRBD2 (6 bases). The CDR3 is 14 amino acids. Per the germline V gene, CDR1 is MGHRA and CDR2 is YSYEKL.

With regard to this clonotype: This may stem from a read error, because a much larger clone lies one nucleotide away. This chain joins TRBV6-6 and TRBJ2-7, with a possible D match to TRBD1 (5 bases). Per the germline V gene, CDR1 is MNHNY and CDR2 is SVGAGI (reference sequence). Trimming shortened V by 10 bases and J by 2 bases, and 9 bases separated the two germline ends. The CDR3 has 11 amino acids. CDR3 bases: TGTGCCAACACCAGGGCCTACGAGCAGTACTTC. As protein: CANTRAYEQYF.

On this clonotype itself: One end of the junction fails to match germline, which may point to a read error. The V gene is TRBV13, the J gene TRBJ1-2; D unclear. The length of the CDR3 is 12 residues. Looked up from germline, CDR1 is PRHDT and CDR2 is FYEKMQ (reference sequence). The DNA for the CDR3 is TGTGCCAGCACCTTAGGGTACTGCGGCTACACCTTC. This encodes CASTLGYCGYTF.

The chain is built from TRBV12-3 or TRBV12-4 and TRBJ2-1; 15 bases map to TRBD2. This CDR3 region has 18 residues. The trim removed 6 bases at V and 2 bases at J, leaving 8 bases unmatched. CDR3 nucleotide sequence: TGTGCCAGCAGCAGCGGACTAGCGGGAGGGGCGGCCTACAATGAGCAGTTCTTC. This translates into CASSSGLAGGAAYNEQFF.

Regarding this clonotype: The junction and the germline gene differ at one end; a read error may be behind it. The chain employs TRBV20-1 and TRBJ2-5; tentative D call: TRBD2 (6 bases). CDR3 length: 16 residues. Germline lookup yields CDR1 DFQATT and CDR2 SNEGSKA (reference sequence). The CDR3 coding sequence is TGCAGCGCTAGAGGTCTAAGGCGGGGCCTACAAGAGACCCAGTACTTC. Translation gives CSARGLRRGLQETQYF.

A remark on this clonotype: A single base separates this from a much larger clone, so it may be a read error. The chain has TRBV29-1 and TRBJ2-2, with TRBD1 matching over 8 bases. Germline V gene data show CDR1 as SQVTM and CDR2 as ANQGSEA. The CDR3 sequence is 13 residues long. The CDR3 DNA is TGCAGCACCCGACAGGGGAACAGCGGGGAGCTGTTTTTT. This translates into CSTRQGNSGELFF.

A note on this clonotype: This may arise from a read error, as a much more abundant clone is one base away. This chain connects TRBV20-1 to TRBJ2-6; D is undetermined. The germline V gene has CDR1 DFQATT and CDR2 SNEGSKA (reference sequence). The CDR3 is made up of 15 amino acids. V gave up 7 bases and J gave up 0 bases, with 13 bases separating them. The CDR3 DNA sequence: TGCAGTGTGGTGGACCAATACTCTGGGGCCAACGTCCTGACTTTC. Protein sequence: CSVVDQYSGANVLTF.

The V and J genes are TRBV6-6 and TRBJ2-5; D call uncertain. CDR3 length equals 12 residues. The germline V gene has CDR1 MNHNY and CDR2 SVGAGI (reference sequence). Trimming removed 8 bases from V and 2 bases from J, with 9 bases in between. CDR3 region: CASAHLQETQYF. CDR3 in DNA: TGTGCCAGCGCACATTTACAAGAGACCCAGTACTTC.

The chain is built from TRBV29-1 and TRBJ1-1; 9 nucleotides line up with TRBD1. From germline, CDR1 is SQVTM and CDR2 ANQGSEA. The CDR3 runs 15 residues. The V gene end was trimmed by 6 bases and the J gene end by 4 bases; junction bases not matched to a gene: 12. CDR3 DNA: TGCAGCGTGCCCGGACAGGGGACCCTGGGCACTGAAGCTTTCTTT. It is translated as CSVPGQGTLGTEAFF.

In regard to this clonotype: Its ends do not fully match the called genes, so a read error is possible. The gene calls are TRBV11-2 and TRBJ2-1; D is perhaps TRBD2 (6 bases). The CDR3 has 14 amino acids. Germline V gene sequence: CDR1 SGHAT, CDR2 FQNNGV. CDR3 DNA: TGTGCCAGCAGCTCGGGGGTGACCTACAATGAGCAATTCTTC. Amino acid sequence: CASSSGVTYNEQFF.

As for this clonotype: The missing conserved phenylalanine or tryptophan at the end of this CDR3 makes a read error likely. The chain links TRBV10-3 to TRBJ1-2; D remains unclear. V lost 3 bases, J lost 4 bases, and 12 bases lay in between. Germline values: CDR1 ENHRY, CDR2 SYGVKD. The CDR3 has 14 amino acids. The CDR3 region has the DNA TGTGCCATCAGTGATCTTAGACAAAGCTATGGCTACACCTAC. Encoded protein: CAISDLRQSYGYTY.

V is TRBV6-1 and J is TRBJ2-1; D not certain. The CDR3 contains 15 residues. The ends were cut back, 6 bases at V and 3 bases at J, with 15 bases in the middle. The V gene's germline CDR1 is MNHNS and CDR2 SASEGT. CDR3 sequence (DNA): TGTGCCAGCAGATCTACCGGTACTGGCTACAATGAGCAGTTCTTC. This codes for CASRSTGTGYNEQFF.

As concerns this clonotype: Being one base from a much bigger clone, this may be a read error. V gene TRBV12-3 or TRBV12-4 combines with J gene TRBJ1-2; D not certain. This CDR3 is built from 15 residues. Between the trimmed V and J ends, which lost 6 bases and 2 bases, there was a span of 16 bases. This CDR3 is CASSPKTTVNYGYTF. The CDR3 DNA sequence: TGTGCCAGCAGCCCAAAAACCACAGTGAACTATGGCTACACCTTC.